This T cell receptor (beta chain) stems from a study of vaccination effects on CD4 cells after COVID-19. Study background: Antigen-specific CD4+ T cell clonotypes were called by their expansion after viral peptide-pool culture in ViraFEST.

As to this clone: What it binds is not known.

It was after 10 days of culture that CD4+ T cells were isolated. It was two doses of either the BNT162b2 or mRNA-1273 vaccine that participants received. In the cultures, half the medium was exchanged for IL-2 medium on days 3 and 7. V shed 9 bases and J shed 3 bases, with 11 bases lying between them. The germline V gene has CDR1 KGHDR and CDR2 SFDVKD. The CDR3 is made up of 13 amino acids. Whole-study results and caveats: Healthy vaccinees' vaccine-induced clones included only 1 of 255 that recognized common cold coronaviruses. Pronounced clonal contraction occurred in clones induced by infection and by vaccine late after vaccination.

TCRdb's table, derived via immunoSEQ multiplex PCR, lists solely in-frame clones and lacks some. The top ten hold around 2.4% of the sample, which has around 66,000 clones, 70% to 75% seen once. The source material was CD4+ T cells from PBMCs cultured without peptide, sampled after COVID-19 vaccination. The chain links TRBV24-1 to TRBJ2-1; D assignment may be TRBD1 or TRBD2 (5 bases each). This TCR derives from a human donor who received a COVID-19 vaccine. CDR3 loop: CATALGGYNEQFF. The CDR3, as DNA: TGTGCCACCGCCCTTGGGGGCTACAATGAGCAGTTCTTC.